A selection of T cell receptor beta chains follows, all from one sample in a study of identical twins. Each CDR3 protein gets one entry after TCRdb re-called the 5' RACE reads with MiXCR. The repertoire holds around 340,000 distinct CDR3 sequences, with approximately 13% as singletons. This sample was shared with a second study, whose subject was yellow fever vaccine responses in identical twins.

Sequencing was done on a sample of CD8+ T cells sorted from blood. The receptors shown here come from a woman aged 18-35 years in good health. CDR3s include the opening cysteine and the closing phenylalanine or tryptophan. D genes are given only for firm matches. Clone size is not always given. Where it is, it says once, few, many or a class for expanded clones.

CDR3 DNA: TGTGCCAGCACCGGACCCGGGGCCAACGTCCTGACTTTC
CDR3 protein: CASTGPGANVLTF
V gene: TRBV3-1
J gene: TRBJ2-6
clone size: few
D gene: NA

CDR3 DNA: TGTGCCAGCAGCCTCATCGAGACTAGCGGGAGAACATACACAGATACGCAGTATTTT
CDR3 protein: CASSLIETSGRTYTDTQYF
V gene: TRBV11-1
J gene: TRBJ2-3
clone size: NA
D gene: TRBD2

CDR3 DNA: TGCAGCCTACTAGCGGGAGGCGAGGTGCAGGAGACCCAGTACTTC
CDR3 protein: CSLLAGGEVQETQYF
V gene: TRBV20-1
J gene: TRBJ2-5
clone size: few
D gene: TRBD2

CDR3 DNA: TGTGCCAGCAGCCTCTCGGGGCCCCAAGAGACCCAGTACTTC
CDR3 protein: CASSLSGPQETQYF
V gene: TRBV12-3/TRBV12-4
J gene: TRBJ2-5
clone size: few
D gene: NA

CDR3 DNA: TGCAGCGTTGAAGGACGGAGACAGGGCTCCTACAATGAGCAGTTCTTC
CDR3 protein: CSVEGRRQGSYNEQFF
V gene: TRBV29-1
J gene: TRBJ2-1
clone size: few
D gene: TRBD1

CDR3 DNA: TGTGCCATGACCCCCGGGACAGGGGCTGGGAAGGAGCAGTTCTTC
CDR3 protein: CAMTPGTGAGKEQFF
V gene: TRBV6-1
J gene: TRBJ2-1
clone size: few
D gene: TRBD1

CDR3 DNA: TGCAGTGCTAGAGGGGAGACCCTCACCGGGGAGCTGTTTTTT
CDR3 protein: CSARGETLTGELFF
V gene: TRBV20-1
J gene: TRBJ2-2
clone size: NA
D gene: NA

CDR3 DNA: TGTGCCAGCAGCCCTGGGACTAGCGGGCACAATGAGCAGTTCTTC
CDR3 protein: CASSPGTSGHNEQFF
V gene: TRBV12-3/TRBV12-4
J gene: TRBJ2-1
clone size: NA
D gene: TRBD2

CDR3 DNA: TGCGCCAGCCCGCCGCGGGGGGCCAAGGTCACTGAAGCTTTCTTT
CDR3 protein: CASPPRGAKVTEAFF
V gene: TRBV23-1
J gene: TRBJ1-1
clone size: NA
D gene: NA

CDR3 DNA: TGTGCCATTCAGCTAACCGGGACAGGGCACGCCGGGGAGCTGTTTTTT
CDR3 protein: CAIQLTGTGHAGELFF
V gene: TRBV24-1
J gene: TRBJ2-2
clone size: few
D gene: TRBD1

CDR3 DNA: TGTGCCAGCAGCTTAGCCTCAGCGGGTTTGGAAGAGACCCAGTACTTC
CDR3 protein: CASSLASAGLEETQYF
V gene: TRBV7-9
J gene: TRBJ2-5
clone size: once
D gene: NA

CDR3 DNA: TGTGCCAGCAGCCCGCGCGGTACAGATACGCAGTATTTT
CDR3 protein: CASSPRGTDTQYF
V gene: TRBV7-9
J gene: TRBJ2-3
clone size: many
D gene: NA

CDR3 DNA: TGTGCCAGCAGTTACCAGGGGGGGCGTACTGAAGCTTTCTTT
CDR3 protein: CASSYQGGRTEAFF
V gene: TRBV12-3/TRBV12-4
J gene: TRBJ1-1
clone size: many
D gene: TRBD1